Presented here are 16 T cell receptor beta chains from one specimen sequenced in a study of cytomegalovirus exposure and HLA in healthy donors. 13 Jbeta primers and 60 Vbeta primers were used for the PCR. This table comes from immunoSEQ multiplex PCR, and its TCRdb copy is limited to in-frame clones, with some not included. Here the sample spans over 150,000 clones, 65% to 85% being singletons. Source material: PBMCs. The source is a woman between 50 and 59 years old in good health and CMV-seropositive.

This chain joins TRBV28 and TRBJ2-7, with 8 bases fitting TRBD2. This CDR3 is built from 14 residues. Per germline, CDR1 MDHEN and CDR2 SYDVKM. V lost 5 bases, J lost 0 bases, and 3 bases stayed unmatched. CDR3 region: CASSTSGSSYEQYF. The CDR3 DNA reads TGTGCCAGCAGTACGAGCGGGAGCTCCTACGAGCAGTACTTC.

The gene calls are TRBV5-1 and TRBJ1-2; no definite D call. V was pared by 1 base and J by 3 bases, with 16 bases between. Germline V gives CDR1 SGHRS, CDR2 YFSETQ. This CDR3 region has 16 residues. For the CDR3, the DNA is TGCGCCAGCAGCTTGACCGTGACTTTTGCGGACTATGGCTACACCTTC. Amino acids: CASSLTVTFADYGYTF.

This clone was detected a few times. V and J are TRBV10-3 and TRBJ2-1, with 9 nucleotides matching TRBD2. This CDR3 region has 17 residues. Germline V gene sequence: CDR1 ENHRY, CDR2 SYGVKD. The J segment lost 5 bases and the V segment lost 6 bases, leaving 14 bases of the junction unmatched. The CDR3 DNA is TGTGCCATCAGGGAGGGGGGCGGGAGGGCTAGGAACAATGAGCAGTTCTTC. Its protein product is CAIREGGGRARNNEQFF.

The V call is TRBV9, the J call TRBJ1-1; no definite D call. V was shortened by 0 bases and J by 1 base, with 13 bases between the two germline ends. From germline, CDR1 is SGDLS and CDR2 YYNGEE. This CDR3 is built from 16 residues. The CDR3 sequence: CASSVGGPLGNTEAFF. The CDR3 DNA follows: TGTGCCAGCAGCGTAGGAGGCCCTTTGGGGAACACTGAAGCTTTCTTT.

The rearrangement uses TRBV7-9 and TRBJ1-5; the match to TRBD1 covers 11 bases. The V and J ends lost 2 bases and 7 bases, in that order; junction bases with no gene match: 10. The CDR3 is 17 residues long. The V gene's germline CDR1 is SEHNR and CDR2 FQNEAQ (reference sequence). The CDR3 coding sequence is TGTGCCAGCAGCTTATGGACAGGGGGCAACTCTAGGCAGCCCCAGCATTTT. It codes for CASSLWTGGNSRQPQHF.

About this clone itself: The junction and the germline gene differ at one end; a read error may be behind it. The V gene is TRBV5-1, the J gene TRBJ2-6; 7 nucleotides agree with TRBD1. CDR1 and CDR2 from the germline V gene are SGHRS and YFSETQ. CDR3 length: 17 amino acids. CDR3 DNA: TGCGCCAGCAGCTTAACAACAGGGGTCTCTGGGGCCAACGGCCTGACTTTC. Residues: CASSLTTGVSGANGLTF.

This clone was observed once. The chain is built from TRBV28 and TRBJ2-1; D call uncertain. The CDR3 totals 14 residues. Between the trimmed V and J ends, which lost 6 bases and 5 bases, there was a span of 14 bases. Germline CDR1 is MDHEN and CDR2 is SYDVKM. The DNA of the CDR3 is TGTGCCAGCAGACTTCAGGTCCAACACAATGAGCAGTTCTTC. Protein sequence: CASRLQVQHNEQFF.

This clone was counted between two and nine times. The sample contains more than one DNA sequence encoding this CDR3. The gene calls are TRBV7-9 and TRBJ2-5; no definite D call. The ends were cut back, 4 bases at V and 1 base at J, with 19 bases in the middle. Looked up from germline, CDR1 is SEHNR and CDR2 is FQNEAQ (reference sequence). The CDR3 has 17 amino acids. CDR3 bases: TGTGCCAGCAGCTCCCCCTATGGTGGAACGGGCCAAGAGACCCAGTACTTC. Amino acid sequence: CASSSPYGGTGQETQYF.

J is TRBJ2-7 and V is TRBV6-6, with 7 bases lining up with TRBD1. CDR3 size: 16 residues. Germline V CDR1 and CDR2: MNHNY, SVGAGI (reference sequence). Unmatched junction bases numbered 11, after V lost 3 bases and J lost 3 bases. As DNA, the CDR3 is TGTGCCAGCAGTTATTCGAGACAGGGTTGGATCTACGAGCAGTACTTC. It translates to CASSYSRQGWIYEQYF.

The rearrangement joins TRBV5-8 to TRBJ1-5; weak D call: TRBD1 (5 bases). Germline-derived CDR1 and CDR2 are SGHTS and YDEGEE. The CDR3 runs 15 residues. Trimming stripped 4 bases from V and 10 bases from J, with 21 bases between. CDR3 sequence: CASSLSGGGRAPQHF. The CDR3 DNA reads TGTGCCAGCAGCCTGAGTGGGGGGGGGAGGGCCCCCCAGCATTTT.

The rearrangement links TRBV7-2 to TRBJ2-7; 9 nucleotides line up with TRBD1. The CDR3 is 15 amino acids. The J segment lost 3 bases and the V segment lost 5 bases, leaving 8 bases of the junction unmatched. Germline-derived CDR1 and CDR2 are SGHTA and FQGNSA. Written as DNA, the CDR3 is TGTGCCAGCAGCCCAGGGAGGGGACAGGGCTACGAGCAGTACTTC. This translates into CASSPGRGQGYEQYF. Combining the CDR3 with reference TRBV7-2 and TRBJ2-7 gives the whole variable domain GAGVSQSPSNKVTEKGKDVELRCDPISGHTALYWYRQSLGQGLEFLIYFQGNSAPDKSGLPSDRFSAERTGGSVSTLTIQRTQQEDSAVYLCASSPGRGQGYEQYFGPGTRLTVT.

This clone was picked up one time. The rearrangement uses TRBV7-6 and TRBJ2-3; the D is unclear. Germline loops: CDR1 SGHVS, CDR2 FNYEAQ. CDR3 length: 13 residues. V was shortened by 0 bases and J by 4 bases, with 5 bases between the two germline ends. The DNA of the CDR3 is TGTGCCAGCAGCTTAGCAAGCGCAGATACGCAGTATTTT. It is translated as CASSLASADTQYF.

This chain connects TRBV5-5 to TRBJ2-6, with D maybe TRBD2 (6 bases). Germline CDR1 is SGHKS and CDR2 is YYEKEE (reference sequence). V was cut by 4 bases and J by 0 bases, with 14 bases left in between. The CDR3 length is 17 residues. For the CDR3, the DNA is TGTGCCAGCAGCGGGGGGTCGACGCACTCTGGGGCCAACGTCCTGACTTTC. Its protein product is CASSGGSTHSGANVLTF.

CDR3 nucleotides: TGTGCCAGCAGCTTAGGAGTTAACACAGATACGCAGTATTTT. Residues: CASSLGVNTDTQYF. The chain carries TRBV11-3 and TRBJ2-3; no clear D gene. The CDR3 loop spans 14 amino acids. Per the germline V gene, CDR1 is SGHNT and CDR2 is YENEEA. V lost 1 base, J lost 2 bases, and 7 bases lay in between.

This rearrangement joins TRBV28 to TRBJ2-7, with 9 bases identical to TRBD1. Germline V gene data show CDR1 as MDHEN and CDR2 as SYDVKM. V lost 6 bases and J lost 1; bases outside the gene matches: 10. The CDR3 consists of 16 residues. The CDR3 DNA reads TGTGCCAGCAGCATGATCGGGACAGGGAGTTCCTACGAGCAGTACTTC. It encodes CASSMIGTGSSYEQYF.

The gene calls are TRBV7-9 and TRBJ1-6; D remains unclear. From germline, CDR1 is SEHNR and CDR2 FQNEAQ (reference sequence). V lost 1 base and J lost 10, with 11 bases in between. The CDR3 runs to 14 residues. The CDR3, as DNA: TGTGCCAGCAGCTTAGTTGGTAGATACTCACCCCTCCACTTT. This gives the protein CASSLVGRYSPLHF.